This T cell receptor (beta chain) was recorded in a study of blood T cell repertoires in COVID-19. Overall study: COVID-19 samples from acute and convalescent phases originated in the United States, Italy and Spain.

Per the study methods: From reference gene primer amplification, estimates of nucleated cell counts were derived. Produced via immunoSEQ multiplex PCR; TCRdb's table is partial and in-frame only. Clone size and V and J calls were adopted from that table, with D and trimming inferred from the DNA. The repertoire consists of 110,000 to 150,000 clones, with approximately 83% occurring once and the leading ten covering about 10%. CDR3 size: 12 residues. In germline, CDR1 is SEHNR, CDR2 FQNEAQ (reference sequence). V was pared by 5 bases and J by 8 bases, with 12 bases between. Recruits, aged roughly 18 to 90 years, lived in 25 or so US areas. Membership in each cohort depended on participant-reported clinical history.

This sequence originates from a man aged 50-60 years who had recovered from COVID-19. The chain joins TRBV7-9 to TRBJ1-1; D is possibly TRBD1 (6 bases). Source material: PBMCs or T cells enriched from blood (not recorded which). Here the CDR3 reads CASSPTGSEAFF. The CDR3, as DNA: TGTGCCAGCAGCCCCACAGGGTCCGAAGCTTTCTTT.